A selection of T cell receptor beta chains follows, all from one sample in a study of T-cell memory formation after mild COVID-19. MiXCR, run by TCRdb on the 5' RACE reads, gives a single entry per CDR3 protein. The repertoire holds 34,000 or so distinct CDR3 sequences, with about 7.3% as singletons. The sequenced sample was PBMCs or a T cell subset sorted from them (not recorded which). Receptors originate from a man younger than 35 who had mild COVID-19 (a few samples of this study predate the infection). Cell type and time point are not known. The CDR3 runs from the conserved cysteine through the conserved F or W. A D gene is named only where the DNA matches it firmly. Part of the rows lack a size; the others show once, few, many or a class for expanded clones.

j_call: TRBJ2-5; v_call: TRBV7-2; d_call: -; clone_size: many; cdr3_aa: CASSYGTGQETQYF; cdr3_nt: TGTGCCAGCAGCTATGGGACTGGCCAAGAGACCCAGTACTTC
j_call: TRBJ1-5; v_call: TRBV6-4; d_call: -; clone_size: few; cdr3_aa: CASSDSYRASNQPQHF; cdr3_nt: TGTGCCAGCAGTGACTCGTACAGGGCGAGCAATCAGCCCCAGCATTTT
j_call: TRBJ2-5; v_call: TRBV4-3; d_call: -; clone_size: -; cdr3_aa: CASSQGIGYQETQYF; cdr3_nt: TGCGCCAGCAGCCAAGGAATAGGGTACCAAGAGACCCAGTACTTC
j_call: TRBJ1-2; v_call: TRBV3-1; d_call: -; clone_size: few; cdr3_aa: CASSQQGTYGYTF; cdr3_nt: TGTGCCAGCAGCCAACAGGGAACCTATGGCTACACCTTC
j_call: TRBJ1-1; v_call: TRBV7-2; d_call: -; clone_size: many; cdr3_aa: CASSFRDPEAFF; cdr3_nt: TGTGCCAGCAGCTTCAGGGACCCTGAAGCTTTCTTT
j_call: TRBJ1-1; v_call: TRBV5-1; d_call: -; clone_size: many; cdr3_aa: CASDLISPSTEAFF; cdr3_nt: TGCGCCAGCGATCTCATAAGTCCCAGCACTGAAGCTTTCTTT
j_call: TRBJ2-1; v_call: TRBV4-2; d_call: -; clone_size: -; cdr3_aa: CASSQSLWGNEQFF; cdr3_nt: TGTGCCAGCAGCCAAAGCTTGTGGGGGAATGAGCAGTTCTTC
j_call: TRBJ2-1; v_call: TRBV20-1; d_call: TRBD2; clone_size: few; cdr3_aa: CSARDPRGGYNEQFF; cdr3_nt: TGCAGTGCTAGAGATCCTCGCGGGGGGTACAATGAGCAGTTCTTC
j_call: TRBJ1-2; v_call: TRBV20-1; d_call: -; clone_size: many; cdr3_aa: CSAREDLVGGYTF; cdr3_nt: TGCAGTGCTAGAGAGGACCTGGTGGGCGGCTACACCTTC
j_call: TRBJ2-1; v_call: TRBV5-4; d_call: TRBD1; clone_size: many; cdr3_aa: CASSKGQGLYNEQFF; cdr3_nt: TGTGCCAGCAGCAAGGGACAGGGTTTGTACAATGAGCAGTTCTTC
j_call: TRBJ1-1; v_call: TRBV6-5; d_call: TRBD1; clone_size: many; cdr3_aa: CASVDRAWGEAFF; cdr3_nt: TGTGCCAGCGTAGACAGGGCGTGGGGTGAAGCTTTCTTT
j_call: TRBJ1-2; v_call: TRBV12-3/TRBV12-4; d_call: -; clone_size: -; cdr3_aa: CASSGVQAAGYTF; cdr3_nt: TGTGCCAGCAGTGGGGTCCAGGCAGCTGGCTACACCTTC
j_call: TRBJ2-3; v_call: TRBV6-5; d_call: TRBD2; clone_size: many; cdr3_aa: CASSRTLAGGADTQYF; cdr3_nt: TGTGCCAGCAGCCGGACCCTAGCGGGGGGCGCAGATACGCAGTATTTT
j_call: TRBJ2-3; v_call: TRBV20-1; d_call: TRBD2; clone_size: medium-sized; cdr3_aa: CSAPWAGGPADTQYF; cdr3_nt: TGCAGTGCTCCCTGGGCGGGGGGGCCGGCAGATACGCAGTATTTT
j_call: TRBJ2-2; v_call: TRBV28; d_call: TRBD1; clone_size: many; cdr3_aa: CASRSLRGSTGELFF; cdr3_nt: TGTGCCAGCAGGAGCCTCAGGGGGAGCACCGGGGAGCTGTTTTTT
j_call: TRBJ2-6; v_call: TRBV12-3/TRBV12-4; d_call: -; clone_size: many; cdr3_aa: CASTPTGEGRPGANVLTF; cdr3_nt: TGTGCCAGCACCCCCACTGGTGAGGGAAGACCTGGGGCCAACGTCCTGACTTTC
j_call: TRBJ1-5; v_call: TRBV25-1; d_call: TRBD1; clone_size: many; cdr3_aa: CASSEGGQGISQPQHF; cdr3_nt: TGTGCCAGCAGTGAGGGGGGACAGGGGATTAGTCAGCCCCAGCATTTT
j_call: TRBJ1-2; v_call: TRBV20-1; d_call: -; clone_size: many; cdr3_aa: CSGEANYGYTF; cdr3_nt: TGCAGTGGTGAAGCTAACTATGGCTACACCTTC
j_call: TRBJ1-6; v_call: TRBV18; d_call: TRBD1; clone_size: few; cdr3_aa: CASSPRQGSPLHF; cdr3_nt: TGTGCCAGCTCACCAAGACAGGGATCACCCCTCCACTTT
j_call: TRBJ1-2; v_call: TRBV24-1; d_call: -; clone_size: many; cdr3_aa: CATSDGGTDYGYTF; cdr3_nt: TGTGCCACCAGTGATGGAGGGACGGACTATGGCTACACCTTC
j_call: TRBJ2-2; v_call: TRBV7-9; d_call: -; clone_size: -; cdr3_aa: CASSLGLEVLTTGELFF; cdr3_nt: TGTGCCAGCAGCTTAGGACTTGAGGTTCTTACCACCGGGGAGCTGTTTTTT
j_call: TRBJ1-2; v_call: TRBV28; d_call: -; clone_size: -; cdr3_aa: CASRTGPSYGYTF; cdr3_nt: TGTGCCAGCAGGACAGGTCCCTCCTATGGCTACACCTTC
j_call: TRBJ1-1; v_call: TRBV3-1; d_call: TRBD1; clone_size: few; cdr3_aa: CASSPTGGVTEAFF; cdr3_nt: TGTGCCAGCAGCCCTACAGGGGGCGTGACTGAAGCTTTCTTT
j_call: TRBJ2-7; v_call: TRBV7-2; d_call: TRBD1; clone_size: many; cdr3_aa: CASSLPGQGDYEQYF; cdr3_nt: TGTGCCAGCAGCTTACCCGGACAGGGGGACTACGAGCAGTACTTC
j_call: TRBJ2-5; v_call: TRBV24-1; d_call: -; clone_size: -; cdr3_aa: CATSYSRGSQETQYF; cdr3_nt: TGTGCCACCAGTTATTCCAGGGGTTCCCAAGAGACCCAGTACTTC
j_call: TRBJ2-1; v_call: TRBV12-3/TRBV12-4; d_call: -; clone_size: many; cdr3_aa: CASSLLGGYNEQFF; cdr3_nt: TGTGCCAGCAGTTTGCTGGGGGGTTACAATGAGCAGTTCTTC
j_call: TRBJ2-5; v_call: TRBV6-5; d_call: -; clone_size: many; cdr3_aa: CASSYGGTQYF; cdr3_nt: TGTGCCAGCAGTTACGGAGGGACCCAGTACTTC
j_call: TRBJ2-4; v_call: TRBV7-9; d_call: -; clone_size: many; cdr3_aa: CASREGLGAKNIQYF; cdr3_nt: TGTGCCAGCAGAGAGGGGTTGGGAGCCAAAAACATTCAGTACTTC
j_call: TRBJ2-5; v_call: TRBV4-1; d_call: -; clone_size: -; cdr3_aa: CASSQARRDWETQYF; cdr3_nt: TGCGCCAGCAGCCAAGCACGGCGCGACTGGGAGACCCAGTACTTC
j_call: TRBJ2-5; v_call: TRBV12-3/TRBV12-4; d_call: -; clone_size: few; cdr3_aa: CASSPDSEETQYF; cdr3_nt: TGTGCCAGCAGCCCCGACAGTGAAGAGACCCAGTACTTC
j_call: TRBJ1-2; v_call: TRBV4-3; d_call: -; clone_size: many; cdr3_aa: CASSQGYNYGYTF; cdr3_nt: TGCGCCAGCAGCCAAGGATATAACTATGGCTACACCTTC
j_call: TRBJ1-2; v_call: TRBV28; d_call: -; clone_size: -; cdr3_aa: CASGMSYGYTF; cdr3_nt: TGTGCCAGCGGAATGAGCTATGGCTACACCTTC
j_call: TRBJ2-3; v_call: TRBV5-8; d_call: TRBD2; clone_size: many; cdr3_aa: CASSSSGGPERTDTQYF; cdr3_nt: TGTGCCAGCAGCTCCTCGGGAGGGCCCGAACGCACAGATACGCAGTATTTT
j_call: TRBJ2-2; v_call: TRBV29-1; d_call: -; clone_size: many; cdr3_aa: CSAEGVWAGELFF; cdr3_nt: TGCAGCGCCGAAGGGGTCTGGGCCGGGGAGCTGTTTTTT
j_call: TRBJ1-1; v_call: TRBV12-3/TRBV12-4; d_call: -; clone_size: many; cdr3_aa: CASSFNSLNTEAFF; cdr3_nt: TGTGCCAGCAGTTTCAACAGCCTGAACACTGAAGCTTTCTTT
j_call: TRBJ1-1; v_call: TRBV5-1; d_call: -; clone_size: many; cdr3_aa: CASRGQLNTEAFF; cdr3_nt: TGCGCCAGCAGAGGACAGCTGAACACTGAAGCTTTCTTT
j_call: TRBJ2-3; v_call: TRBV29-1; d_call: -; clone_size: many; cdr3_aa: CSVEDGPASTDTQYF; cdr3_nt: TGCAGCGTTGAGGACGGGCCGGCTAGCACAGATACGCAGTATTTT
j_call: TRBJ2-3; v_call: TRBV20-1; d_call: TRBD2; clone_size: many; cdr3_aa: CSARDSGVTDTQYF; cdr3_nt: TGCAGTGCTAGAGATAGCGGGGTCACAGATACGCAGTATTTT
j_call: TRBJ2-5; v_call: TRBV2; d_call: -; clone_size: few; cdr3_aa: CASRREGETQYF; cdr3_nt: TGTGCCAGCAGGAGAGAGGGAGAGACCCAGTACTTC
j_call: TRBJ1-5; v_call: TRBV6-1; d_call: -; clone_size: many; cdr3_aa: CASSEFGGMGQPQHF; cdr3_nt: TGTGCCAGCAGTGAATTTGGGGGCATGGGTCAGCCCCAGCATTTT
j_call: TRBJ2-2; v_call: TRBV7-2; d_call: -; clone_size: many; cdr3_aa: CASSLLSGGTGELFF; cdr3_nt: TGTGCCAGCAGCCTGCTATCCGGGGGCACCGGGGAGCTGTTTTTT
j_call: TRBJ2-6; v_call: TRBV4-2; d_call: -; clone_size: -; cdr3_aa: CASSQIFSGANVLTF; cdr3_nt: TGTGCCAGCAGCCAGATTTTCTCTGGGGCCAACGTCCTGACTTTC
j_call: TRBJ2-3; v_call: TRBV11-1; d_call: -; clone_size: -; cdr3_aa: CASSLGGVDTQYF; cdr3_nt: TGTGCCAGCAGCTTGGGTGGTGTCGATACGCAGTATTTT
j_call: TRBJ2-7; v_call: TRBV20-1; d_call: -; clone_size: many; cdr3_aa: CSARGGGSYEQYF; cdr3_nt: TGCAGTGCTAGAGGGGGCGGATCCTACGAGCAGTACTTC